This T cell receptor (beta chain) was documented in a study of blood T cells in healthy people across ages. The CDR3 contains 15 residues. Trimming shortened V by 4 bases and J by 2 bases, and 13 bases separated the two germline ends. General study points: Per million T cells, TCR beta diversity dropped roughly linearly as age increased.

No fewer than 6.5 million PBMCs went into each sample. The second PCR ran about 6 to 12 cycles with a sample-barcoded 5' primer and J-beta primers. Each cDNA was tagged by a template-switch adaptor containing 12 random nucleotides. TCRdb reanalysed the 5' RACE reads using MiXCR and keeps one entry per CDR3 protein. The sample lists 1.5 million to 2 million distinct CDR3 sequences; less than 50% were seen once. On this clonotype: Its antigen is not identified.

Sequencing used blood. The sequence derives from a woman between 40 and 55 years old in good health. V and J are TRBV12-3 or TRBV12-4 and TRBJ2-3; no definite D call. The CDR3 is CASSCPSDHTDTQYF. The CDR3 nucleotides read TGTGCCAGCAGTTGCCCCAGCGACCACACAGATACGCAGTATTTT.